These 28 T cell receptor beta chains were all obtained from the same sample, sequenced in a study of blood T cell repertoires in COVID-19. The method was immunoSEQ multiplex PCR; TCRdb's version includes in-frame clones alone and lacks a portion of them. Of 400,000 to 450,000 clones in the sample, about nine tenths were seen once. The sample was peripheral blood. Receptors originate from a woman under 40 with active or convalescent COVID-19.

The J gene is TRBJ2-7, the V gene TRBV4-2, with 10 nucleotides matching TRBD2. Per the germline V gene, CDR1 is LGHNA and CDR2 is YNFKEQ. J was trimmed by 6 bases and V by 3 bases; bases with no gene match: 8. CDR3 length: 15 amino acids. The CDR3 DNA reads as TGTGCCAGCAGCCAGAGAGCGGGAGGGGGGTCCGAGCAGTACTTC. This gives the protein CASSQRAGGGSEQYF.

As for this clone: Other DNA sequences in the same sample also yield this CDR3. The DNA for the CDR3 is TGTGCCAGCAGCCTAGGGCAGGGATCAGGCTACACCTTC. As protein: CASSLGQGSGYTF. The rearrangement joins TRBV11-2 to TRBJ1-2; possibly TRBD1 for D (5 bases). The V end was cut by 5 bases, the J end by 8 bases, with 15 bases between. CDR3 length: 13 residues. From germline, CDR1 is SGHAT and CDR2 FQNNGV.

This clone has just a few counts. V is TRBV5-8 and J is TRBJ2-3, with TRBD2 matching over 10 bases. The CDR3 is 16 amino acids. Germline V gene data show CDR1 as SGHTS and CDR2 as YDEGEE. Trimming removed 1 base from V and 2 bases from J; junction bases left unmatched: 4. CDR3: CASSLILAGATDTQYF. The CDR3 DNA sequence: TGTGCCAGCAGCTTGATCCTAGCGGGGGCCACAGATACGCAGTATTTT.

V usage is TRBV6-1 and J usage is TRBJ1-2; 9 bases are shared with TRBD1. V shed 2 bases and J 6 bases; nucleotides not matched to a gene: 7. Germline CDR1 and CDR2: MNHNS and SASEGT. The CDR3 has 15 amino acids. CDR3 amino acids: CASSENLGTGNGYTF. DNA for the CDR3: TGTGCCAGCAGTGAAAATTTGGGGACAGGGAATGGCTACACCTTC.

The rearrangement uses TRBV6-1 and TRBJ1-3; D remains unclear. The CDR3 length is 16 residues. Looked up from germline, CDR1 is MNHNS and CDR2 is SASEGT. The V end was cut by 4 bases, the J end by 0 bases, with 13 bases between. CDR3 region: CASSAPHRGSGNTIYF. In DNA, the CDR3 is TGTGCCAGCAGTGCCCCGCATCGGGGCTCTGGAAACACCATATATTTT.

The chain is built from TRBV2 and TRBJ1-2; possibly TRBD1 for D (5 bases). Germline V lookup: CDR1 SNHLY, CDR2 FYNNEI. Trimming cost V 2 bases and J 4 bases, with 17 bases left between them. The CDR3 covers 16 residues. CDR3 loop: CASSEKGGALGYGYTF. DNA for the CDR3: TGTGCCAGCAGTGAAAAGGGTGGGGCGTTAGGCTATGGCTACACCTTC.

The V and J genes are TRBV11-2 and TRBJ1-2; 12 bases line up with TRBD1. V trimming: 7 bases; J trimming: 8 bases; junction bases outside the gene matches: 14. The CDR3 totals 16 residues. The germline V gene encodes CDR1 SGHAT and CDR2 FQNNGV. CDR3 protein: CASTTRGTGGAWGYTF. The CDR3 DNA reads as TGTGCCAGCACCACCAGGGGGACAGGGGGCGCGTGGGGCTACACCTTC.

J is TRBJ2-3 and V is TRBV3-1 (or the pseudogene TRBV3-2); 9 bases fit TRBD1. This CDR3 spans 17 amino acids. V was pared by 0 bases and J by 2 bases, with 6 bases of the junction left unmatched. Germline CDR1 reads LGHDT; CDR2 reads YNNKEL (reference sequence). This CDR3 reads CASSQEPGTGNTDTQYF. The CDR3 DNA follows: TGTGCCAGCAGCCAAGAACCGGGGACAGGGAACACAGATACGCAGTATTTT.

J is TRBJ1-1 and V is TRBV10-3; the match to TRBD1 covers 10 bases. After removal of 10 bases from V and 7 bases from J, the junction contained 15 bases not matched to a gene. Per the germline V gene, CDR1 is ENHRY and CDR2 is SYGVKD. The CDR3 extends over 15 amino acids. The CDR3 DNA reads TGTGCCACAAACGACAGGGGGCGCGAGTATGGTGAAGCTTTCTTT. This encodes CATNDRGREYGEAFF.

CDR3 coding DNA: TGTGCCAGCTCACCTAGCAGGGGGCAAGAGACCCAGTACTTC. This codes for CASSPSRGQETQYF. The V and J genes are TRBV18 and TRBJ2-5; the match to TRBD1 covers 7 bases. Unmatched junction bases numbered 3, after V lost 3 bases and J lost 2 bases. The CDR3 sequence is 14 residues long. Germline CDR1 is KGHSH and CDR2 is LQKENI. Full variable domain (remainder filled in from reference TRBV18 and TRBJ2-5): NAGVMQNPRHLVRRRGQEARLRCSPMKGHSHVYWYRQLPEEGLKFMVYLQKENIIDESGMPKERFSAEFPKEGPSILRIQQVVRGDSAAYFCASSPSRGQETQYFGPGTRLLVL.

This clone was seen only once. Other nucleotide sequences in the sample specify the same CDR3. The chain carries TRBV3-1 (or the pseudogene TRBV3-2) and TRBJ1-2; no firm D call. Per germline, CDR1 LGHDT and CDR2 YNNKEL (reference sequence). The CDR3 runs to 14 residues. The V gene lost 1 base and the J gene lost 5 bases, with 11 bases spanning the gap. The CDR3 region has the DNA TGTGCCAGCAGCCAAGGGACGGGAAATTATGGCTACACCTTC. Its protein is CASSQGTGNYGYTF.

To note about this clone: The same CDR3 is also encoded by other DNA sequences in this sample. This chain connects TRBV5-1 to TRBJ1-1; TRBD1 matches 8 bases. Germline CDR1 reads SGHRS; CDR2 reads YFSETQ. This CDR3 has 14 residues. Trimming removed 2 bases from V and 4 bases from J; junction bases left unmatched: 4. The DNA for the CDR3 is TGCGCCAGCAGCTTAGGACAGGGACCCACTGAAGCTTTCTTT. Protein: CASSLGQGPTEAFF.

The CDR3 sequence is CASSLNRIMYTEAFF. CDR3 DNA: TGTGCCAGCAGCTTAAACAGGATTATGTACACTGAAGCTTTCTTT. The chain employs TRBV6-5 and TRBJ1-1; possibly TRBD1 for D (5 bases). This CDR3 has 15 amino acids. V was clipped by 6 bases and J by 3 bases, with 17 bases between them. Looked up from germline, CDR1 is MNHEY and CDR2 is SVGAGI.

The gene calls are TRBV2 and TRBJ1-5; 10 bases match TRBD1. Trimming cost V 6 bases and J 6 bases; bases outside gene matches: 8. CDR1 is SNHLY, CDR2 FYNNEI, per germline. The CDR3 sequence is 15 residues long. Written as DNA, the CDR3 is TGTGCCAGCAGGGCCGGGACAGGGGATACTCAGCCCCAGCATTTT. The encoded protein is CASRAGTGDTQPQHF.

This chain links TRBV12-5 with TRBJ1-1; no clear D. This CDR3 spans 13 amino acids. V dropped 6 bases and J dropped 5 bases, with 13 bases sitting between them. Germline-derived CDR1 and CDR2 are LGHNT and FRNRAP. DNA for the CDR3: TGTGCTAGTGGGTCCATACCCGGGACTGAAGCTTTCTTT. It encodes CASGSIPGTEAFF.

This clone has only a few counts. This chain joins TRBV19 and TRBJ2-7; the match to TRBD2 covers 12 bases. The CDR3 runs 14 residues. Germline CDR1 is LNHDA and CDR2 is SQIVND (reference sequence). V lost 4 bases and J lost 6; bases outside the gene matches: 4. CDR3: CASSRLAGEGEQYF. The CDR3 region has the DNA TGTGCCAGTAGTAGACTAGCGGGAGAGGGCGAGCAGTACTTC.

This chain connects TRBV6-2 or TRBV6-3 to TRBJ2-1; 15 nucleotides match TRBD2. Germline V gene lookup returns CDR1 MNHEY and CDR2 SVGEGT. The CDR3 is 15 residues long. After removal of 5 bases from V and 7 bases from J, the junction contained 3 bases not matched to a gene. The CDR3 DNA is TGTGCCAGCAGTGGACTAGCGGGAGGGCGAAATGAGCAGTTCTTC. Protein: CASSGLAGGRNEQFF.

V gene TRBV10-3 combines with J gene TRBJ2-6; 8 positions match TRBD1. CDR1 and CDR2 (germline): ENHRY, SYGVKD. CDR3 length equals 17 residues. J lost 2 bases, V lost 2 bases, and 5 bases had no gene match. Here the CDR3 DNA reads TGTGCCATCAGTGAGACGACAGGGGCCACTGGGGCCAACGTCCTGACTTTC. This encodes CAISETTGATGANVLTF.

This sequence joins TRBV5-1 and TRBJ2-7, with 9 positions matching TRBD2. Per the germline V gene, CDR1 is SGHRS and CDR2 is YFSETQ. This CDR3 has 16 residues. V dropped 1 base and J dropped 3; count of bases not matched to a gene: 8. In nucleotides, the CDR3 is TGCGCCAGCAGCTTGTGGTTCGCGGGAGGGATCTACGAGCAGTACTTC. This encodes CASSLWFAGGIYEQYF.

The chain carries TRBV2 and TRBJ2-1; unclear D gene. Looked up from germline, CDR1 is SNHLY and CDR2 is FYNNEI. Trimming left V 6 bases short and J 4 bases short, with 10 bases between. This CDR3 comprises 13 residues. The CDR3 sequence: CASSVRVYNEQFF. The CDR3 DNA follows: TGTGCCAGCAGCGTCCGGGTATACAATGAGCAGTTCTTC.

A word on this clone: This sample includes further DNA sequences coding for the same CDR3. The chain employs TRBV28 and TRBJ2-3, with D tentatively TRBD2 (5 bases). Germline V gene data show CDR1 as MDHEN and CDR2 as SYDVKM. The CDR3 is made up of 14 amino acids. V was shortened by 3 bases and J by 0 bases, with 7 bases between the two germline ends. CDR3 sequence: CASSLGGSTDTQYF. In nucleotides, the CDR3 is TGTGCCAGCAGTTTGGGCGGGAGCACAGATACGCAGTATTTT. The variable domain in full, with the rest retrieved from reference TRBV28 and TRBJ2-3, is DVKVTQSSRYLVKRTGEKVFLECVQDMDHENMFWYRQDPGLGLRLIYFSYDVKMKEKGDIPEGYSVSREKKERFSLILESASTNQTSMYLCASSLGGSTDTQYFGPGTRLTVL.

The chain recombines TRBV10-3 with TRBJ1-3; D not resolved. The germline CDR1 and CDR2 sequences are ENHRY and SYGVKD. The CDR3 has 12 residues. V lost 7 bases and J 0 bases, leaving 4 bases between the germline ends. The DNA of the CDR3 is TGTGCCATCATTAGCTCTGGAAACACCATATATTTT. Its protein product is CAIISSGNTIYF.

This sequence joins TRBV5-6 and TRBJ1-2; D gene uncertain. This CDR3 is 15 amino acids long. The V gene's germline CDR1 is SGHDT and CDR2 YYEEEE. Trimming removed 0 bases from V and 5 bases from J, with 14 bases in between. CDR3 DNA: TGTGCCAGCAGCTTGGAGGAGGGTTTGGCGTATGGCTACACCTTC. This codes for CASSLEEGLAYGYTF.

The chain combines TRBV4-1 with TRBJ2-1; maybe TRBD2 (5 bases). CDR1 MGHRA and CDR2 YSYEKL come from the germline V gene. The CDR3 runs to 18 residues. Trimming pared 0 bases from V and 2 bases from J, leaving 17 bases between. CDR3 amino acids: CASSQEVRPDSTYNEQFF. The CDR3 DNA follows: TGCGCCAGCAGCCAAGAAGTCCGGCCGGACTCCACCTACAATGAGCAGTTCTTC.

A word on this clone: Other nucleotide sequences in the sample specify the same CDR3. The rearrangement joins TRBV5-1 to TRBJ1-3; possibly TRBD1 for D (5 bases). This CDR3 spans 15 amino acids. The V end was cut by 0 bases, the J end by 2 bases, with 9 bases between. Germline CDR1 and CDR2: SGHRS and YFSETQ. The DNA for the CDR3 is TGCGCCAGCAGCTTGGGGTCAGGGACTGGAAACACCATATATTTT. As protein: CASSLGSGTGNTIYF.

V gene TRBV29-1 combines with J gene TRBJ1-1; tentatively, D is TRBD1 (6 bases). Per the germline V gene, CDR1 is SQVTM and CDR2 is ANQGSEA. CDR3 size: 13 residues. DNA for the CDR3: TGCACCCGTAACAGGGCGGTGAGCACTGAAGCTTTCTTT. Translation: CTRNRAVSTEAFF.

This clone was seen once. The chain recombines TRBV7-9 with TRBJ1-2; D is possibly TRBD1 (5 bases). Germline CDR1 is SEHNR and CDR2 is FQNEAQ (reference sequence). The CDR3 covers 12 residues. Between the trimmed V and J ends, which lost 7 bases and 7 bases, there was a span of 13 bases. CDR3 protein: CASTLQDFGYTF. CDR3 nucleotides: TGTGCCAGCACATTACAGGATTTTGGCTACACCTTC. Based on the CDR3 plus reference TRBV7-9 and TRBJ1-2, the full variable domain is DTGVSQNPRHKITKRGQNVTFRCDPISEHNRLYWYRQTLGQGPEFLTYFQNEAQLEKSRLLSDRFSAERPKGSFSTLEIQRTEQGDSAMYLCASTLQDFGYTFGSGTRLTVV.

In DNA form, the CDR3 reads TGCGCCAGCAAGAGGCAGACTGCAACTAATGAAAAACTGTTTTTT. Protein: CASKRQTATNEKLFF. The chain links TRBV5-1 to TRBJ1-4; D is unresolved. V was pared by 6 bases and J by 0 bases, with 12 bases between. The CDR3 runs to 15 residues. Germline loops: CDR1 SGHRS, CDR2 YFSETQ.